The 11 T cell receptor beta chains listed next were all sequenced from one sample in a study of blood T cell repertoires in COVID-19. Only in-frame clones appear in the TCRdb table, and some are missing; sequencing was by immunoSEQ multiplex PCR. Of 400,000 or so clones listed, around 91% are singletons. The sample comprised PBMCs or T cells enriched from blood (not recorded which). The receptor set was obtained from a man aged 30 to 45 who had recovered from COVID-19.

The chain uses TRBV2 and TRBJ2-1, with 8 bases matching TRBD1. Germline CDR1 reads SNHLY; CDR2 reads FYNNEI. V trimming: 10 bases; J trimming: 10 bases; junction bases outside the gene matches: 18. The CDR3 is 15 amino acids. This CDR3 is CATVPGGADHGEQFF. For the CDR3, the DNA is TGTGCCACAGTACCAGGGGGCGCCGATCATGGGGAGCAGTTCTTC.

The J gene is TRBJ2-7, the V gene TRBV14; no reliable D call. This CDR3 contains 13 residues. Germline V gene data show CDR1 as SGHDN and CDR2 as FVKESK. Trimming cost V 1 base and J 5 bases, with 9 bases left between them. In nucleotides, the CDR3 is TGTGCCAGCAGCCAAGTTCCCTACCACGAGCAGTACTTC. Its translation: CASSQVPYHEQYF.

V and J are TRBV30 and TRBJ2-2, with D perhaps TRBD1 (6 bases). CDR1 GTSNPN and CDR2 SVGIG come from the germline V gene (reference sequence). V lost 6 bases and J lost 0, with 11 bases in between. CDR3 length equals 14 residues. The DNA for the CDR3 is TGTGCCTGCCCCGGACAGACGAACACCGGGGAGCTGTTTTTT. Amino acids: CACPGQTNTGELFF.

Worth noting for this clone: At one boundary the junction diverges from the germline segment, which might be a read error. The gene calls are TRBV5-6 and TRBJ1-2; the D is unclear. CDR3 size: 14 residues. Germline-derived CDR1 and CDR2 are SGHDT and YYEEEE. The CDR3 nucleotides are TGTGCCAGCAGCCCCCTCTCCGCTAAGATATGGGAGGCCTTC. It codes for CASSPLSAKIWEAF.

J is TRBJ2-7 and V is TRBV15; D may be TRBD1 (6 bases). V lost 0 bases, J lost 4 bases, and 13 bases lay in between. This CDR3 has 15 residues. Per the germline V gene, CDR1 is LNHNV and CDR2 is YYDKDF (reference sequence). CDR3: CATSRDPGHKYEQYF. Here the CDR3 DNA reads TGTGCCACCAGCAGAGACCCGGGACATAAGTACGAGCAGTACTTC.

This clone was picked up one time. This chain joins TRBV12-3 or TRBV12-4 and TRBJ2-3, with D possibly being TRBD2 (6 bases). This CDR3 region has 12 residues. The germline V and J ends were trimmed by 6 bases and 8 bases, with 12 bases remaining between them. The CDR3 sequence: CASRGTFPTQYF. CDR3 coding DNA: TGTGCCAGCAGGGGGACTTTTCCTACGCAGTATTTT.

The chain is built from TRBV10-3 and TRBJ2-1, with 11 bases fitting TRBD2. With V trimmed by 8 bases and J by 5 bases, 2 bases remained unmatched. Germline lookup yields CDR1 ENHRY and CDR2 SYGVKD. The length of the CDR3 is 13 residues. The CDR3 is CAIGGLADNEQFF. CDR3 DNA sequence: TGTGCCATCGGGGGACTAGCGGACAATGAGCAGTTCTTC.

The chain joins TRBV9 to TRBJ1-2; 9 nucleotides match TRBD1. Germline V lookup: CDR1 SGDLS, CDR2 YYNGEE. The CDR3 sequence is 14 residues long. V lost 9 bases to trimming and J lost 5 bases; unmatched junction nucleotides: 11. The CDR3 DNA sequence: TGTGCCACCACACAGGGGGCGGGTTCTTATGGCTACACCTTC. This sequence encodes CATTQGAGSYGYTF.

The chain links TRBV20-1 to TRBJ2-1, with 13 bases identical to TRBD2. The germline CDR1 and CDR2 sequences are DFQATT and SNEGSKA (reference sequence). The junction had 6 bases not matched to a gene; V was cut back by 3 bases and J by 7 bases. The CDR3 loop spans 15 amino acids. The CDR3 DNA reads TGCAGTGCTAGTGTACTAGCGGGAGGGCCTAATGAGCAGTTCTTC. Its translation: CSASVLAGGPNEQFF.

The V and J genes are TRBV3-1 (or the pseudogene TRBV3-2) and TRBJ1-4, with D possibly matching TRBD1 (5 bases). CDR3 length equals 17 residues. Germline CDR1 LGHDT, CDR2 YNNKEL (reference sequence). V lost 3 bases to trimming and J lost 0 bases, with 14 bases between them. The CDR3 DNA sequence: TGTGCCAGCAGCCACAAACTCCCCAGGGCAACTAATGAAAAACTGTTTTTT. Translating gives CASSHKLPRATNEKLFF.

This clone was detected only a few times. The rearrangement joins TRBV30 to TRBJ1-5, with 10 bases fitting TRBD1. CDR1 is GTSNPN, CDR2 SVGIG, per germline (reference sequence). After removal of 0 bases from V and 8 bases from J, the junction contained 4 bases not matched to a gene. CDR3 length equals 14 residues. CDR3 coding DNA: TGTGCCTGGAGTGTAGGGACAGGGGCAAAGCCCCAGCATTTT. It is translated as CAWSVGTGAKPQHF.